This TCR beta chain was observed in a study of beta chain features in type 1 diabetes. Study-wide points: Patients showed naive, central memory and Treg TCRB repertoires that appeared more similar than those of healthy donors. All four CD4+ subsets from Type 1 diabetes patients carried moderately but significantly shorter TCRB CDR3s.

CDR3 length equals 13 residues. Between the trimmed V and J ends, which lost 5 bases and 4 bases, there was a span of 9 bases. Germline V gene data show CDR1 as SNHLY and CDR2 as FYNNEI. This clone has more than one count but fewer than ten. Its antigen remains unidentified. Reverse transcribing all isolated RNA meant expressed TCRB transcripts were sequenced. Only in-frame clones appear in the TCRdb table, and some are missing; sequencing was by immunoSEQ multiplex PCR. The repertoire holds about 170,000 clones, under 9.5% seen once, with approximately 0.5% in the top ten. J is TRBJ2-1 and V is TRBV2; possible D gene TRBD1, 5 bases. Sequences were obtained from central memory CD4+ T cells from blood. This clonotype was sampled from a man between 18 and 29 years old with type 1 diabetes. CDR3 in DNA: TGTGCCAGCAGTTTAGACAGTTACAATGAGCAGTTCTTC. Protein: CASSLDSYNEQFF.